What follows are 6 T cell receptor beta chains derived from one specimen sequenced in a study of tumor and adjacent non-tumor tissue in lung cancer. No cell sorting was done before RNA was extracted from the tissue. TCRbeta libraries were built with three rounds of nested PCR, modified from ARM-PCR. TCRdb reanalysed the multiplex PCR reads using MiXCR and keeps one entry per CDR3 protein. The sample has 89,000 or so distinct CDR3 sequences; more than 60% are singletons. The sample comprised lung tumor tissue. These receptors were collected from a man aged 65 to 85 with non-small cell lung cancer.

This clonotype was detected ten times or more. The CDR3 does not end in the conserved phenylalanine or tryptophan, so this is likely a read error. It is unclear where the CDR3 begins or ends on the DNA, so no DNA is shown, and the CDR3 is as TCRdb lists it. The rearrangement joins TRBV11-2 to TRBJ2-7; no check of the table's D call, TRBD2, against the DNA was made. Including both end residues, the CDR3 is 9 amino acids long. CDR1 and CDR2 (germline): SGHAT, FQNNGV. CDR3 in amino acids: CASSLEREG.

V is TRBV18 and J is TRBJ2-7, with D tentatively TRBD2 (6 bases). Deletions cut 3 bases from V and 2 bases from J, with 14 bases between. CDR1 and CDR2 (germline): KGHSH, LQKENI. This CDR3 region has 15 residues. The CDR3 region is CASSPLGRGTYEQYF. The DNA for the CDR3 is TGTGCCAGCTCACCCCTCGGACGGGGGACCTACGAGCAGTACTTC.

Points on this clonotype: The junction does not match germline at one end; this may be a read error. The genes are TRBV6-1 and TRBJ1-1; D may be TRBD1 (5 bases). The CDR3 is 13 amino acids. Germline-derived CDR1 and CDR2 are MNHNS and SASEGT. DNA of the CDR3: TGTGTCAGCACCTTGGAAAGGGGCATGCCGTCGTTCTTT. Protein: CVSTLERGMPSFF.

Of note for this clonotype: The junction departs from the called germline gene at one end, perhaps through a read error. For the CDR3, the DNA is TGTGGCAGCACCCGGGGTGGCCCACAAGAGACCCAGTACTTC. Translation gives CGSTRGGPQETQYF. V gene TRBV11-1 combines with J gene TRBJ2-5; a weak D match, TRBD2 (5 bases). CDR3 length: 14 amino acids. The V gene's germline CDR1 is SGHAT and CDR2 FQDESV (reference sequence).

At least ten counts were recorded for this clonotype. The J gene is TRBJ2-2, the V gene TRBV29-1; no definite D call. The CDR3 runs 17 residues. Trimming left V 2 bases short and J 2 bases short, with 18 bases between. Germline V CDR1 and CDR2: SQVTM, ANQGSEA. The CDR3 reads CSVEHSRPDPNTGELFF. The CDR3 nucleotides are TGCAGCGTTGAACACTCCAGACCAGATCCAAACACCGGGGAGCTGTTTTTT.

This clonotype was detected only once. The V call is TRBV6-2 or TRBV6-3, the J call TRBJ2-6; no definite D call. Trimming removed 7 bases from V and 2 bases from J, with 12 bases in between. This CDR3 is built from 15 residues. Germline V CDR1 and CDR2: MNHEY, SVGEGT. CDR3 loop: CASNLEVPGANVLTF. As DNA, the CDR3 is TGTGCCAGCAATCTCGAAGTCCCTGGGGCCAACGTCCTGACTTTC.